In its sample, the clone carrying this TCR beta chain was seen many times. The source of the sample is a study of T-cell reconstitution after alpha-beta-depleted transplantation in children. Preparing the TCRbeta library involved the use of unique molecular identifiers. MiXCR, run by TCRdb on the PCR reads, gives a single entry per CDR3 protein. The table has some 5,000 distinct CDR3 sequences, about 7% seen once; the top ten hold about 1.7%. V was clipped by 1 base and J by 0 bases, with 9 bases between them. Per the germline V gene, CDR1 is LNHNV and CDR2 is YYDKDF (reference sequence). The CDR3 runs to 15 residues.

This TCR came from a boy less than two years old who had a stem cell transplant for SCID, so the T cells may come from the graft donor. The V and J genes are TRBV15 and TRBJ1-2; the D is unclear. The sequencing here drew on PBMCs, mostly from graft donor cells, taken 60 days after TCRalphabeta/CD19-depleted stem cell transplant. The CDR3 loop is CATSRGDTTNYGYTF. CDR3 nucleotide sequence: TGTGCCACCAGCAGAGGAGACACGACTAACTATGGCTACACCTTC.